The T cell receptor (beta chain) described here comes from a study of OX40 agonist ivuxolimab in advanced cancers. Study-wide context: Every 2 weeks, patients received ivuxolimab intravenously, dosed at 0.01 to 10 mg/kg. The dose-escalation cohort was about 86% male, with a mean age of 60 years, ranging about 20 to 85. Enrollees could have had prior anti-PD-1, anti-PD-L1 or anti-CTLA-4 therapy, which about 40% had received.

Overall study findings and caveats: Expanded peripheral T-cell antigen specificity went undetermined.

Comment on this clone: The antigen is unknown.

Sequencing was performed with immunoSEQ multiplex PCR; in TCRdb, only in-frame clones are kept and a portion is missing. The sample holds under 100,000 clones, about 91% seen once. The ends lost 1 base at V and 2 bases at J; junction bases unmatched: 7. Germline CDR1 SGHTA, CDR2 FQGTGA. There are 17 residues in the CDR3. The TCR comes from an adult with an advanced solid tumor such as melanoma, head and neck, liver or kidney cancer. Sequencing was performed on CD4+ or CD8+ T cells sorted from blood, taken in a trial of the OX40 agonist ivuxolimab. The chain links TRBV7-3 to TRBJ1-3; 8 bases are a match to TRBD1. The CDR3 region has the DNA TGTGCCAGCAGCTTAATGGCCCCGACAGGGGCTGGAAACACCATATATTTT. Protein: CASSLMAPTGAGNTIYF.